The 14 T cell receptor beta chains below all came from one sample that was sequenced in a study of T-cell memory formation after mild COVID-19. TCRdb ran MiXCR on the 5' RACE reads and lists one entry per CDR3 protein. The sample contains under 50,000 distinct CDR3 sequences, 25% to 35% of which appear only once. The source material was PBMCs or a T cell subset sorted from them (not recorded which). Receptors were obtained from a man aged 18 to 30 who had mild COVID-19 (a few samples of this study predate the infection). Cell type and time point are not known.

This clonotype turned up a few times. V gene TRBV5-1 combines with J gene TRBJ1-1, with a weak D call TRBD1 (5 bases). Trimming took 7 bases from V and 7 from J, leaving 11 bases between them. Germline lookup yields CDR1 SGHRS and CDR2 YFSETQ. This CDR3 has 11 residues. The CDR3 spells CASGAAGEAFF. The CDR3 coding sequence is TGCGCCAGCGGGGCCGCGGGTGAAGCTTTCTTT.

The rearrangement joins TRBV9 to TRBJ2-1; D is undetermined. The V gene lost 3 bases and the J gene lost 1 base, with 14 bases spanning the gap. The CDR3 has 16 amino acids. Germline V gene data show CDR1 as SGDLS and CDR2 as YYNGEE. This CDR3 is CASSGGTVRSYNEQFF. CDR3 coding DNA: TGTGCCAGCAGCGGTGGTACCGTGCGGTCCTACAATGAGCAGTTCTTC.

This clonotype was counted between two and nine times. The chain carries TRBV4-3 and TRBJ2-7; unclear D gene. Per germline, CDR1 LGHNA and CDR2 YSLEER. This CDR3 is 14 amino acids long. V was shortened by 0 bases and J by 4 bases, with 10 bases between the two germline ends. The CDR3 DNA sequence: TGCGCCAGCAGCCAAGAGGTCGAACTGTACGAGCAGTACTTC. It is translated as CASSQEVELYEQYF.

This clonotype was counted a few times. This chain uses TRBV12-3 or TRBV12-4 with TRBJ2-7, with TRBD2 matching over 14 bases. The CDR3 has 15 amino acids. The V segment lost 4 bases and the J segment 3 bases; nucleotides outside the gene matches: 2. CDR3 residues: CASSSGTSGGYEQYF. The CDR3 nucleotides are TGTGCCAGCAGTTCCGGGACTAGCGGGGGCTACGAGCAGTACTTC.

This clonotype was counted between two and nine times. The rearrangement links TRBV15 to TRBJ2-5, with TRBD2 identical over 11 bases. This CDR3 is 18 amino acids long. The trim removed 0 bases at V and 1 base at J, leaving 7 bases unmatched. CDR1 is LNHNV, CDR2 YYDKDF, per germline (reference sequence). The CDR3 DNA follows: TGTGCCACCAGCAGAGAACGACGACTAGCGGGGACCCAAGAGACCCAGTACTTC. Translation: CATSRERRLAGTQETQYF.

The sample holds a few counts of this clonotype. J is TRBJ2-5 and V is TRBV14; 7 bases are shared with TRBD2. The CDR3 covers 15 residues. V was clipped by 3 bases and J by 4 bases; unmatched bases: 8. Germline loops: CDR1 SGHDN, CDR2 FVKESK. CDR3 nucleotides: TGTGCCAGCAGCCAGACGTCGCGGGGGAGAGAGACCCAGTACTTC. Its protein product is CASSQTSRGRETQYF.

Only a few counts were recorded for this clonotype. J is TRBJ2-3 and V is TRBV6-6, with TRBD2 as a possible D gene (6 bases). This CDR3 contains 14 residues. V lost 6 bases and J 3 bases, leaving 13 bases between the germline ends. Germline values: CDR1 MNHNY, CDR2 SVGAGI (reference sequence). CDR3 loop: CASSKLALTDTQYF. DNA for the CDR3: TGTGCCAGCAGCAAGCTAGCGTTGACAGATACGCAGTATTTT.

The V call is TRBV2, the J call TRBJ2-3; 8 bases fit TRBD2. With 7 bases clipped from V and 4 bases from J, the junction kept 7 bases outside the gene matches. Germline assignment: CDR1 SNHLY and CDR2 FYNNEI. This CDR3 has 14 amino acids. For the CDR3, the DNA is TGTGCCAGCAACCGGGGGGGCATCGCAGATACGCAGTATTTT. Translated, it gives CASNRGGIADTQYF. Variable domain in full (rest from reference TRBV2 and TRBJ2-3): EPEVTQTPSHQVTQMGQEVILRCVPISNHLYFYWYRQILGQKVEFLVSFYNNEISEKSEIFDDQFSVERPDGSNFTLKIRSTKLEDSAMYFCASNRGGIADTQYFGPGTRLTVL.

The CDR3 loop reads CASSDGSAGAESTDTQYF. The CDR3 nucleotides read TGTGCCAGCAGCGACGGGAGCGCGGGGGCTGAGAGCACAGATACGCAGTATTTT. V usage is TRBV11-3 and J usage is TRBJ2-3; D is possibly TRBD2 (7 bases). Germline V gives CDR1 SGHNT, CDR2 YENEEA. Trimming took off 5 bases at V and 0 bases at J, with 21 bases between the two ends. This CDR3 comprises 18 residues.

The chain joins TRBV20-1 to TRBJ1-2, with D uncertain. CDR3 length equals 11 residues. Trimming pared 4 bases from V and 4 bases from J, leaving 7 bases between. Germline CDR1 is DFQATT and CDR2 is SNEGSKA (reference sequence). The CDR3 nucleotides read TGCAGTGCTATCCCGGTCTATGGCTACACCTTC. This sequence encodes CSAIPVYGYTF.

The chain has TRBV6-5 and TRBJ1-1, with TRBD1 matching over 7 bases. The ends lost 5 bases at V and 12 bases at J; junction bases unmatched: 12. Germline CDR1 MNHEY, CDR2 SVGAGI. This CDR3 comprises 13 residues. CDR3 DNA: TGTGCCAGCAGTCTCCGACAGGGTCGGGAAACTTTCTTT. Protein product: CASSLRQGRETFF.

The chain carries TRBV4-1 and TRBJ2-7; 9 bases map to TRBD1. This CDR3 region has 15 residues. J gave up 2 bases and V 3 bases, and 5 bases lay outside the gene matches. Per the germline V gene, CDR1 is MGHRA and CDR2 is YSYEKL. The CDR3 here is CASSQDRGGTYEQYF. DNA of the CDR3: TGCGCCAGCAGCCAGGACAGGGGTGGTACCTACGAGCAGTACTTC.

This clonotype was found once. The rearrangement joins TRBV11-2 to TRBJ2-6; D possibly uses TRBD1 or TRBD2 (5 bases each). Germline CDR1 SGHAT, CDR2 FQNNGV. The CDR3 totals 20 residues. The V end lost 4 bases, the J end lost 0 bases, and 22 bases lay between the germline ends. This CDR3 is CASSSRGAREPYSGANVLTF. The CDR3 DNA reads TGTGCCAGCAGCTCGAGAGGGGCCAGGGAGCCTTACTCTGGGGCCAACGTCCTGACTTTC.

The chain is built from TRBV7-9 and TRBJ2-2; no reliable D call. V dropped 3 bases and J dropped 5 bases, with 10 bases sitting between them. Germline CDR1 and CDR2: SEHNR and FQNEAQ (reference sequence). This CDR3 has 14 amino acids. CDR3 sequence: CASSFAGLTGELFF. Here the CDR3 DNA reads TGTGCCAGCAGCTTTGCCGGGTTGACCGGGGAGCTGTTTTTT. Full variable domain (remainder filled in from reference TRBV7-9 and TRBJ2-2): DTGVSQNPRHKITKRGQNVTFRCDPISEHNRLYWYRQTLGQGPEFLTYFQNEAQLEKSRLLSDRFSAERPKGSFSTLEIQRTEQGDSAMYLCASSFAGLTGELFFGEGSRLTVL.